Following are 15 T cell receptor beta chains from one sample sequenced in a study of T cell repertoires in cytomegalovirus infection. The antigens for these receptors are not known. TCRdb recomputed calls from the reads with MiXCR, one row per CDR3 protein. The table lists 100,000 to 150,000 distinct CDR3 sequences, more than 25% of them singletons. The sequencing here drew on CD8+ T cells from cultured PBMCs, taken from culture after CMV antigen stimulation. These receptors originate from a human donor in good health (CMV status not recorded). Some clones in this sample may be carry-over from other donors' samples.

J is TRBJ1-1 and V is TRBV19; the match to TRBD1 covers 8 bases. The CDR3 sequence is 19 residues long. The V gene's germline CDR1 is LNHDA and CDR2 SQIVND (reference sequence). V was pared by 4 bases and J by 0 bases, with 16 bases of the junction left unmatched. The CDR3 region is CASSTWDRRNTYMNTEAFF. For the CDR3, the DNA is TGTGCCAGTAGTACCTGGGACAGGCGAAATACGTACATGAACACTGAAGCTTTCTTT.

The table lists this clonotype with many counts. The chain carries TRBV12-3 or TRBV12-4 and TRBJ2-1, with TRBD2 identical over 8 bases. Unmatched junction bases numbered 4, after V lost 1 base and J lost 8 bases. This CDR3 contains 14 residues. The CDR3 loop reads CASSLGRGEDEQFF. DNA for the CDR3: TGTGCCAGCAGTTTAGGGCGGGGGGAGGATGAGCAGTTCTTC.

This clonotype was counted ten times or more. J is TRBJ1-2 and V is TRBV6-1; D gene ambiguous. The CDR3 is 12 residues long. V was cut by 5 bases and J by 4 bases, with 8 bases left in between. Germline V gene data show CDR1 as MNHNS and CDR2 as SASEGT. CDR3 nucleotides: TGTGCCAGCAGTAACAACCTCTATGGCTACACCTTC. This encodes CASSNNLYGYTF.

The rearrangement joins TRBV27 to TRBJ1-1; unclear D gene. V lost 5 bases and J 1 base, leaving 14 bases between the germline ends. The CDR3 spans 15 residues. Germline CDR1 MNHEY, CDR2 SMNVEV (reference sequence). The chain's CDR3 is CASSVRPGRNTEAFF. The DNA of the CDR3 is TGTGCCAGCAGTGTCCGACCTGGGCGGAACACTGAAGCTTTCTTT.

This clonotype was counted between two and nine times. CDR3 DNA sequence: TGTGCCAGCAGTGAACAGGGCAGGATGAACACTGAAGCTTTCTTT. Residues: CASSEQGRMNTEAFF. J is TRBJ1-1 and V is TRBV6-1; D is possibly TRBD1 (5 bases). This CDR3 has 15 residues. V was trimmed by 2 bases and J by 0 bases, leaving 10 bases between them. CDR1 is MNHNS and CDR2 is SASEGT in the germline V gene.

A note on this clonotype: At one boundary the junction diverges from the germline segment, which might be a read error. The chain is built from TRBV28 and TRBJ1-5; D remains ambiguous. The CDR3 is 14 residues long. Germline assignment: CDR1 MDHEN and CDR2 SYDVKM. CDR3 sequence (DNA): TGTGCGAGCAGTGACTCCCGACGCAATCAGCCCCAGCATTTT. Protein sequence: CASSDSRRNQPQHF.

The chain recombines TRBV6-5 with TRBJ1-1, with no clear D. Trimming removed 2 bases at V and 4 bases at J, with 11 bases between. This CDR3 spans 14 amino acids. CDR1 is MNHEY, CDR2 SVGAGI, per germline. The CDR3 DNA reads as TGTGCCAGCAGTTACGTCGGAGGCTCCACTGAAGCTTTCTTT. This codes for CASSYVGGSTEAFF.

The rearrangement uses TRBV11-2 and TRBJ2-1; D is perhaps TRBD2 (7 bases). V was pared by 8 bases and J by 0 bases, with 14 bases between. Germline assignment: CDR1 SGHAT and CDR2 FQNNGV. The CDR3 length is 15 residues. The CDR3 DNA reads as TGTGCCAGCGGAGAGGGGGGGGTCTCCTACAATGAGCAGTTCTTC. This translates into CASGEGGVSYNEQFF.

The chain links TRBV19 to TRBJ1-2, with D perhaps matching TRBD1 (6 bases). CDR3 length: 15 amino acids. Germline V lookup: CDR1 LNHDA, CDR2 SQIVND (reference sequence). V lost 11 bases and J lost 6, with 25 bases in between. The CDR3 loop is CAGRSQGSGYHGYTF. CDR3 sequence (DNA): TGTGCCGGCCGCTCGCAGGGGAGTGGGTACCATGGCTACACCTTC.

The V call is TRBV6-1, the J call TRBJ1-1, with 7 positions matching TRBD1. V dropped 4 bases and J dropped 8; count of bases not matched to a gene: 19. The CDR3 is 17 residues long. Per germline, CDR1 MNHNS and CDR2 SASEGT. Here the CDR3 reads CASSGRPRDSQTSEAFF. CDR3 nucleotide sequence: TGTGCCAGCAGTGGACGGCCGCGGGACAGCCAAACGAGCGAAGCTTTCTTT.

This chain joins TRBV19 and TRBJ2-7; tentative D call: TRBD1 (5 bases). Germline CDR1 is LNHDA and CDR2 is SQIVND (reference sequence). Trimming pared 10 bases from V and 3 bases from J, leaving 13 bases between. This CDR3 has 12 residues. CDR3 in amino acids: CANPRQFYEQYF. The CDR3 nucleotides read TGTGCCAACCCGAGACAGTTCTACGAGCAGTACTTC.

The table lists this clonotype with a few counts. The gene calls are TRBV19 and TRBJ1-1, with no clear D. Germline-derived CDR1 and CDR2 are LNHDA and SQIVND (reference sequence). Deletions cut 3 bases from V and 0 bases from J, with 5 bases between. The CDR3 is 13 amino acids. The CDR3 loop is CASSINLNTEAFF. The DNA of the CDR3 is TGTGCCAGTAGTATCAATCTGAACACTGAAGCTTTCTTT.

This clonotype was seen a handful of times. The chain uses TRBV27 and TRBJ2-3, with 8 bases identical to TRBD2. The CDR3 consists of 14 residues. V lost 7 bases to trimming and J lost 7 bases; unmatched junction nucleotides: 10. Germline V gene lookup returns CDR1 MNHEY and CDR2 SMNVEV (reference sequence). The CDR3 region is CASTHGGAGNTQYF. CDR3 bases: TGTGCCAGCACCCACGGGGGGGCCGGTAATACGCAGTATTTT.

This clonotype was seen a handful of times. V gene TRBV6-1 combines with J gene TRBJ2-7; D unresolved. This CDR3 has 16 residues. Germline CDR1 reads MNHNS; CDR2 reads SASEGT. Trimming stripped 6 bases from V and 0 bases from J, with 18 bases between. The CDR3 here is CASSTTNPQYSYEQYF. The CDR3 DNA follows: TGTGCCAGCAGCACTACAAATCCTCAATACTCCTACGAGCAGTACTTC.

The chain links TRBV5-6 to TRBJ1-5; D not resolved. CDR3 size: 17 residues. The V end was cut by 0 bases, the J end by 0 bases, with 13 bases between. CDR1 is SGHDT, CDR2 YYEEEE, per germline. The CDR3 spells CASSLGPTPSSNQPQHF. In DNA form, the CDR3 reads TGTGCCAGCAGCTTGGGCCCCACGCCATCTAGCAATCAGCCCCAGCATTTT.